The 16 T cell receptor beta chains reported below all come from one sample, sequenced in a study of CD8+CD57+ T cells in acquired aplastic anemia. Genomic DNA templated the TCR beta VDJ and CDR3 profiling. Each CDR3 protein gets one entry after TCRdb re-called the reads with MiXCR. Here the sample spans a few hundred thousand distinct CDR3 sequences, around 72% being singletons. The sequenced sample was sorted CD4+, CD8+, or CD8+CD57+ T cells (not recorded which) from PBMCs. Receptor source: a human donor in good health, serving as a control.

This clonotype occurred a few times. This may come from a read error, since a much larger clone is one base off. The rearrangement joins TRBV10-3 to TRBJ1-2; TRBD1 matches at 7 bases. The CDR3 spans 15 residues. Germline loops: CDR1 ENHRY, CDR2 SYGVKD. CDR3 bases: TGTGCCAGCAGTTACTCCTGGGACCCACAGGGGGGCTACACCTTC. It translates to CASSYSWDPQGGYTF.

The chain uses TRBV5-1 and TRBJ2-2; D unresolved. This CDR3 contains 15 residues. The ends were cut back, 4 bases at V and 2 bases at J, with 12 bases in the middle. CDR1 and CDR2 (germline): SGHRS, YFSETQ. The CDR3 DNA reads as TGCGCCAGCAGCCGGAAGGGTGGTAACACCGGGGAGCTGTTTTTT. It specifies CASSRKGGNTGELFF.

This clonotype was recorded at least ten times. The rearrangement links TRBV11-1 to TRBJ2-7; the D is unclear. The length of the CDR3 is 13 residues. Deletions cut 5 bases from V and 1 base from J, with 9 bases between. Germline assignment: CDR1 SGHAT and CDR2 FQDESV (reference sequence). CDR3 sequence: CASSRGPSYEQYF. CDR3 nucleotide sequence: TGTGCCAGCAGCCGTGGACCTTCCTACGAGCAGTACTTC.

This clonotype was detected many times. This chain joins TRBV28 and TRBJ1-1; the match to TRBD1 covers 7 bases. Trimming removed 8 bases from V and 1 base from J; junction bases left unmatched: 13. The V gene's germline CDR1 is MDHEN and CDR2 SYDVKM. CDR3 length: 16 residues. CDR3 in amino acids: CASPKWDSTANTEAFF. DNA for the CDR3: TGTGCCAGCCCGAAGTGGGACAGCACGGCGAACACTGAAGCTTTCTTT. The full variable domain, its missing parts supplied by reference TRBV28 and TRBJ1-1, is DVKVTQSSRYLVKRTGEKVFLECVQDMDHENMFWYRQDPGLGLRLIYFSYDVKMKEKGDIPEGYSVSREKKERFSLILESASTNQTSMYLCASPKWDSTANTEAFFGQGTRLTVV.

The CDR3 sequence is CASSSNLGSGPSFF. Here the CDR3 DNA reads TGTGCCAGCAGCAGCAACCTTGGTAGCGGTCCTTCCTTCTTC. J is TRBJ2-1 and V is TRBV9; maybe TRBD2 (6 bases). V was trimmed by 4 bases and J by 16 bases, leaving 24 bases between them. From germline, CDR1 is SGDLS and CDR2 YYNGEE. CDR3 length: 14 residues.

Remarks on this clonotype: The junction departs from germline at one end; a sequencing error may be responsible. This chain links TRBV7-3 with TRBJ2-3; the D gene is possibly TRBD1 (5 bases). CDR3 length equals 14 residues. Germline values: CDR1 SGHTA, CDR2 FQGTGA. The CDR3 region is CASSLSGNTDTLYF. CDR3 in DNA: TGTGCCAGCAGCTTATCAGGGAATACAGATACGCTGTATTTT.

The chain has TRBV10-3 and TRBJ1-2; D unresolved. The germline V and J ends were trimmed by 0 bases and 4 bases, with 9 bases remaining between them. This CDR3 contains 14 residues. Germline CDR1 reads ENHRY; CDR2 reads SYGVKD. The CDR3, as DNA: TGTGCCATCAGTGAGTCGCAGGTTGGCTATGGCTACACCTTC. This sequence encodes CAISESQVGYGYTF.

CDR3 coding DNA: TGTGCCAGCAGTGCTGTGTCCGGTGCATCAGATACGCAGTATTTT. This sequence encodes CASSAVSGASDTQYF. V and J are TRBV2 and TRBJ2-3; no clear D. Germline-derived CDR1 and CDR2 are SNHLY and FYNNEI. The CDR3 loop spans 15 amino acids. V was clipped by 4 bases and J by 4 bases, with 15 bases between them.

In this sample, this clonotype turned up many times. This chain joins TRBV19 and TRBJ2-6; D not certain. Germline V gene lookup returns CDR1 LNHDA and CDR2 SQIVND (reference sequence). The CDR3 contains 13 residues. V gave up 2 bases and J gave up 4 bases, with 3 bases separating them. The CDR3 DNA follows: TGTGCCAGTAGTATAATGGGGGCCAACGTCCTGACTTTC. As protein: CASSIMGANVLTF.

The CDR3 spells CAPTNTTYSNQPQHF. CDR3 DNA: TGCGCCCCTACGAACACCACTTATAGCAATCAGCCCCAGCATTTT. V usage is TRBV10-2 and J usage is TRBJ1-5; D call uncertain. The germline gives CDR1 WSHSY, CDR2 SAAADI. The CDR3 contains 15 residues. Trimming took off 11 bases at V and 0 bases at J, with 17 bases between the two ends.

This clonotype came up many times. This chain uses TRBV24-1 with TRBJ2-1; no reliable D call. This CDR3 is built from 12 residues. Trimming took 2 bases from V and 8 from J, leaving 6 bases between them. Germline loops: CDR1 KGHDR, CDR2 SFDVKD. The CDR3 DNA reads as TGTGCCACCAGTGATTCCCATGATGAGCAGTTCTTC. Translated, it gives CATSDSHDEQFF.

This clonotype was recorded at least ten times. The chain combines TRBV12-3 or TRBV12-4 with TRBJ1-5; D ambiguous. V lost 3 bases, J lost 0 bases, and 9 bases lay in between. The CDR3 extends over 15 amino acids. The CDR3 coding sequence is TGTGCCAGCAGTTTTGGGAGACCTAGCAATCAGCCCCAGCATTTT. This translates into CASSFGRPSNQPQHF.

This rearrangement joins TRBV12-3 or TRBV12-4 to TRBJ1-2; 9 nucleotides line up with TRBD1. This CDR3 is 13 amino acids long. The J segment lost 7 bases and the V segment lost 5 bases, leaving 5 bases of the junction unmatched. CDR3 loop: CASSAGQGGGYTF. Here the CDR3 DNA reads TGTGCCAGCAGTGCGGGACAGGGAGGTGGCTACACCTTC.

This clonotype was counted at least ten times. The genes are TRBV3-1 and TRBJ1-2; 9 bases agree with TRBD1. The ends lost 1 base at V and 0 bases at J; junction bases unmatched: 6. The CDR3 runs 17 residues. Germline values: CDR1 LGHDT, CDR2 YNNKEL (reference sequence). CDR3 sequence reads: CASSQGTGEGSNYGYTF. The CDR3 DNA follows: TGTGCCAGCAGCCAAGGGACAGGGGAAGGGTCTAACTATGGCTACACCTTC.

Note on this clonotype: A read error may account for a junction end that differs from germline. The CDR3 nucleotides read TGCAGCGTCGCCGGGACGCGAAACGAGGAGTACTTC. This sequence encodes CSVAGTRNEEYF. This sequence joins TRBV20-1 and TRBJ2-7; perhaps D is TRBD1 or TRBD2 (5 bases each). The CDR3 covers 12 residues. Germline V CDR1 and CDR2: DFQATT, SNEGSKA (reference sequence).

The CDR3 DNA follows: TGCTGCAGCATTGTCGAATGGGTTGGAACTGAAGCTTTCTTT. This gives the protein CCSIVEWVGTEAFF. The chain links TRBV10-2 to TRBJ1-1; D remains ambiguous. The CDR3 has 14 amino acids. Germline lookup yields CDR1 WSHSY and CDR2 SAAADI.